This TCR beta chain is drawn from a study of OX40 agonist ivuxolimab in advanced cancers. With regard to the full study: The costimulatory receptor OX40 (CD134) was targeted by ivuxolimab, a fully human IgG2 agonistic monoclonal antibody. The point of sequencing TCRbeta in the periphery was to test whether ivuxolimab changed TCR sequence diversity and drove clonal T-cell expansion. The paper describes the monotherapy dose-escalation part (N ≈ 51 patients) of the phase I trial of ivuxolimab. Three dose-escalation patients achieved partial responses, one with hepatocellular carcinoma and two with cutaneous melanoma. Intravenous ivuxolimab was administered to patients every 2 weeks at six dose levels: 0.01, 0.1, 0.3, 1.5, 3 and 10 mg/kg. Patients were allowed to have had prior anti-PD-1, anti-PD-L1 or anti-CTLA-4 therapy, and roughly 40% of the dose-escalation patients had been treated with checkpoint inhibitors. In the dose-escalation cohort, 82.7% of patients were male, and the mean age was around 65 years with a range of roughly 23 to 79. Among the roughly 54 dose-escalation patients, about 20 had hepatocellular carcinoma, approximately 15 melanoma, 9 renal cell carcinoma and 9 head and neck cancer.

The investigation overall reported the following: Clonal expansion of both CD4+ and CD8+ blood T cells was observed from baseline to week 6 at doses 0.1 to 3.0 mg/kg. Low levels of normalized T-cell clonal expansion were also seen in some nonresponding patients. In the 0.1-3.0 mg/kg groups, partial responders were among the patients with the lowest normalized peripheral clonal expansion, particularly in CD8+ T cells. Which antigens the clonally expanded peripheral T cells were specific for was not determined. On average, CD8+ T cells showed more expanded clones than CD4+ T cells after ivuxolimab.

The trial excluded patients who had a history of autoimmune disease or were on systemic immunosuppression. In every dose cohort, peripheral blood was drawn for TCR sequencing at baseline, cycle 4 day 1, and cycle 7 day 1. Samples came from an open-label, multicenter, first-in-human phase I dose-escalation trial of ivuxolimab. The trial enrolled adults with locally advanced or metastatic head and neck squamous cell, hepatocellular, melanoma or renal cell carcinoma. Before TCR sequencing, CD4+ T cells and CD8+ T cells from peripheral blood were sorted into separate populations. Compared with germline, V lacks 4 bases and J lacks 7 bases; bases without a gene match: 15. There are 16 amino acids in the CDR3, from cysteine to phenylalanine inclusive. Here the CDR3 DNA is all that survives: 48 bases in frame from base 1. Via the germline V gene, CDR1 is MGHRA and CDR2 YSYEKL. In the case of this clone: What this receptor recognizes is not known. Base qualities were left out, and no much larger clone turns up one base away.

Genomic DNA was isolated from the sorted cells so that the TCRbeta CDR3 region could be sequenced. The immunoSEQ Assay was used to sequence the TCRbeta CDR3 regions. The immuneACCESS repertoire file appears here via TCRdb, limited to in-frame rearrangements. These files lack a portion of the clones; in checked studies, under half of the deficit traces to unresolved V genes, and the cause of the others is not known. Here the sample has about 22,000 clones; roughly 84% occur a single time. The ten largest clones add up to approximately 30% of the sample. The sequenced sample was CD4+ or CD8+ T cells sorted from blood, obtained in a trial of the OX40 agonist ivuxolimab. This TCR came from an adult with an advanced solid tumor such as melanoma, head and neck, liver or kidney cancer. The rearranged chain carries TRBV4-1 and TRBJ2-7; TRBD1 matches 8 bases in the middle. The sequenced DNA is TGCGCCAGCAGCCTTGTAGGTGGCAGGGGGCCGTCTGAGCAGTACTTC. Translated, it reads CASSLVGGRGPSEQYF.